This record concerns one T cell receptor (beta chain) sequence. CDR1 SGHRS and CDR2 YFSETQ come from the germline V gene. The J segment lost 3 bases and the V segment lost 0 bases, leaving 1 base of the junction unmatched. The CDR3 contains 14 residues. All the donors were Caucasian adults who lived in Nashville, Tennessee. From CD4+ cells came CD45RA+ naive and CD45RA-negative memory subsets. These data come from a study of shared clonotypes between healthy human individuals. In the sorted-subset replicate PCRs, approximately 200 ng DNA, tens of thousands of T cell genomes, was used. Method: immunoSEQ multiplex PCR; TCRdb's copy keeps in-frame clones and lacks some. The table records 2 million to 2.5 million clones, roughly 95% of them present only once.

The sequence came from a man younger than 35 in good health. Sequences were obtained from naive CD4+ T cells sorted from blood. Subset: CD45RA+ positively selected. This chain connects TRBV5-1 to TRBJ1-1; 8 bases fit TRBD1. For the CDR3, the DNA is TGCGCCAGCAGCTTGGGGGGACAGGACACTGAAGCTTTCTTT. Translated: CASSLGGQDTEAFF.